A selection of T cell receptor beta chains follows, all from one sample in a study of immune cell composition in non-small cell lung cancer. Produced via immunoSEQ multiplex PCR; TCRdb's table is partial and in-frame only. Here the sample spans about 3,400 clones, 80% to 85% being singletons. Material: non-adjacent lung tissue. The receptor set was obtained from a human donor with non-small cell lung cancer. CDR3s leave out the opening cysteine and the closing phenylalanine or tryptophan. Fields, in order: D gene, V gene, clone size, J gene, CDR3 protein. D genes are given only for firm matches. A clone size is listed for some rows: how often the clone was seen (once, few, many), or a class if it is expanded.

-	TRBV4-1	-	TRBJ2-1	ASSQERGFYNEQF
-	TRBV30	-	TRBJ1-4	AWSVQKGGNEKLF
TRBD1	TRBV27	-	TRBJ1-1	ASSGTARGVAF
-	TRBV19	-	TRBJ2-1	ASSIITGPPHNEQF
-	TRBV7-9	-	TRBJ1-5	ASSPAGFNQPQH
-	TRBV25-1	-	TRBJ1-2	ASSELGGNYGYT
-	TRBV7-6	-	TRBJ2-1	ASSLQRYNEQF
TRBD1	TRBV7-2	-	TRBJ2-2	ASSLGQGDTGELF
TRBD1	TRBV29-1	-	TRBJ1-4	SGTGGADGKLF
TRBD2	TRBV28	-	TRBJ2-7	ASSLRTSGIYEQY
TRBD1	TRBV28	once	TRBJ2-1	ASSGYGTGDRNEQF
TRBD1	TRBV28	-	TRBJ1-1	ASSFRGLSMNTEAF
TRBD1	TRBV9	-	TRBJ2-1	ASSVATGSYNEQF
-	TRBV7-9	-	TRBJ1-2	ASSLVAREEGT
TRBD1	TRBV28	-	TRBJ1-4	ASSPGTGFATNEKLF
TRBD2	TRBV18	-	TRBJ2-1	ASSPGTSGTSGRFNEQF
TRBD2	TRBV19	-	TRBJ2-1	ATSIAGGGNEQF
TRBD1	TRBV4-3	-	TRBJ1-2	ASSPGQGWHGYT